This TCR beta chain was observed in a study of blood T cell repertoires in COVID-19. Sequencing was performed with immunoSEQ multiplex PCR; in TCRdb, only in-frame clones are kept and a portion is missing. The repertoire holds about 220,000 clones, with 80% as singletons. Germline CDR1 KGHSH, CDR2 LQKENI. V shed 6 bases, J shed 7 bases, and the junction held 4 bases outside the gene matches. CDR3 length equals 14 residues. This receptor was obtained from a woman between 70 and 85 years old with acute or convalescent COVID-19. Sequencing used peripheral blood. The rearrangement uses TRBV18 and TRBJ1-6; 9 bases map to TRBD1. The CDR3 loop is CASSTDRGNSPLHF. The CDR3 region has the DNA TGTGCCAGCTCGACAGACAGGGGGAATTCACCCCTCCACTTT.